This TCR beta chain is drawn from a study of STAT3 mutations in large granular lymphocyte leukemia. Across the whole study: Roughly half the longitudinally sequenced T-LGLL patients had canonical STAT3 mutations. Study-level findings and limits: In T-cell large granular lymphocyte leukemia, about half of patients showed multiple immunodominant subclonotypes. In several patients, dominant TCR clone burden exceeded STAT3 mutant burden. All newly emerging clones after therapy were STAT3 wild type.

The repertoire was sequenced with immunoSEQ multiplex PCR; TCRdb's copy has only in-frame clones and lacks some. The sample shows over 30,000 clones, 88% of them seen only once. As regards this clone: Its specificity is unknown.

What was sequenced was PBMCs. This TCR came from a human donor with T large granular lymphocyte leukemia. Some clones in this sample may be carry-over from other donors' samples.

CDR3 in DNA: TGTGCCAGCAGTACGATCGGACAGGGTAGCTCTGGGGCCAACGTCCTGACTTTC. Encoded protein: CASSTIGQGSSGANVLTF. The chain couples TRBV27 to TRBJ2-6, with 8 bases lining up with TRBD1. CDR1 is MNHEY, CDR2 SMNVEV, per germline (reference sequence). With 5 bases clipped from V and 0 bases from J, the junction kept 9 bases outside the gene matches. CDR3 length: 18 residues.